This TCR beta chain was captured by sequencing in a study of CD8+ T cells in alopecia areata. Noted treatment: oral pan-JAK inhibitor, 5-10 mg twice daily. RNA was isolated and reverse transcribed to cDNA, the sequencing template. Sequencing used immunoSEQ multiplex PCR; TCRdb keeps in-frame clones, though not all of them. The table lists about 210,000 clones, 64% of them singletons. The CDR3 is 16 amino acids. Germline values: CDR1 MNHNY, CDR2 SVGAGI (reference sequence). After removal of 0 bases from V and 5 bases from J, the junction contained 9 bases not matched to a gene. The J gene is TRBJ1-1, the V gene TRBV6-6; the match to TRBD1 covers 7 bases. This clonotype was sampled from a human donor with alopecia areata. This material consisted of CD4+ T cells sorted from blood, taken at week 4, from a patient treated with tofacitinib. The CDR3 bases are TGTGCCAGCAGTTACTCGAAGGGGGCGAGGGGGACTGAAGCTTTCTTT. It translates to CASSYSKGARGTEAFF.